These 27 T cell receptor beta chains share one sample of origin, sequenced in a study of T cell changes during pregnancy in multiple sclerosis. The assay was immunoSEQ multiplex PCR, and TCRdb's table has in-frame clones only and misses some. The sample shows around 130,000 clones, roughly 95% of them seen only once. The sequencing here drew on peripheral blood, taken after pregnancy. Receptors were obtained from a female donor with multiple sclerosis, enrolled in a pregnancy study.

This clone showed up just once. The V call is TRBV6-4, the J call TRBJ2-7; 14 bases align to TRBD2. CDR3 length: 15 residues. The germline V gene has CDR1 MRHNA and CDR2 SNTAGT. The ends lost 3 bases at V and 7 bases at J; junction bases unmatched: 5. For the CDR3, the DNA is TGTGCCAGCAGTGAGGAAGGGACTAGCGGGAGAGAGCAGTACTTC. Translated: CASSEEGTSGREQYF.

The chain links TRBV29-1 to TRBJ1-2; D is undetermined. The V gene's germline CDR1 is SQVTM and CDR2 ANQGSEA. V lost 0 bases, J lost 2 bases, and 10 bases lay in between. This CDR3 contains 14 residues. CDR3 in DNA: TGCAGCGTTGAAGATCGGTCGGGGAACTATGGCTACACCTTC. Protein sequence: CSVEDRSGNYGYTF.

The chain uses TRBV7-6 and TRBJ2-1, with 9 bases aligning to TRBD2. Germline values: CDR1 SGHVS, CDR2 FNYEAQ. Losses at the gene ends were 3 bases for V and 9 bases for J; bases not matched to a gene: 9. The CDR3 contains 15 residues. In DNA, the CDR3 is TGTGCCAGCAGCTTGGCCGGCGGGAGGGCCCTTGAGCAGTTCTTC. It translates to CASSLAGGRALEQFF.

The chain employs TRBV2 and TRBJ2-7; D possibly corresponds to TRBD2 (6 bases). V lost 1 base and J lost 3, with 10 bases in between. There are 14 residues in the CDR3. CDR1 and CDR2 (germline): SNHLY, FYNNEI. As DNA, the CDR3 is TGTGCCAGCAGTGAAGTTGGAGGGATCTACGAGCAGTACTTC. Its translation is CASSEVGGIYEQYF. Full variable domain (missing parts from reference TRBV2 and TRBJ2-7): EPEVTQTPSHQVTQMGQEVILRCVPISNHLYFYWYRQILGQKVEFLVSFYNNEISEKSEIFDDQFSVERPDGSNFTLKIRSTKLEDSAMYFCASSEVGGIYEQYFGPGTRLTVT.

CDR3 loop: CASSLEGASYEQYF. Written as DNA, the CDR3 is TGCGCCAGCAGCTTGGAGGGGGCGAGTTACGAGCAGTACTTC. The chain recombines TRBV5-1 with TRBJ2-7; TRBD1 agrees at 7 bases. The J segment lost 4 bases and the V segment lost 0 bases, leaving 4 bases of the junction unmatched. Germline-derived CDR1 and CDR2 are SGHRS and YFSETQ. The CDR3 length is 14 residues.

The CDR3 sequence is CASSPLSGTQETQYF. The CDR3, as DNA: TGTGCCAGCTCACCACTGAGCGGAACCCAAGAGACCCAGTACTTC. The chain joins TRBV18 to TRBJ2-5; TRBD2 is a possible D gene (5 bases). The V and J ends lost 1 base and 1 base respectively, with 10 bases between them. The CDR3 totals 15 residues. Germline CDR1 KGHSH, CDR2 LQKENI. Filled out from reference TRBV18 and TRBJ2-5, the complete variable domain reads NAGVMQNPRHLVRRRGQEARLRCSPMKGHSHVYWYRQLPEEGLKFMVYLQKENIIDESGMPKERFSAEFPKEGPSILRIQQVVRGDSAAYFCASSPLSGTQETQYFGPGTRLLVL.

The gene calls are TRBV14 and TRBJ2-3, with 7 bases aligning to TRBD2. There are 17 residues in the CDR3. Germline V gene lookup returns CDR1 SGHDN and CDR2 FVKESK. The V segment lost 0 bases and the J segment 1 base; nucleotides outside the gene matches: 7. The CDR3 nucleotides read TGTGCCAGCAGCCAAGATATGACTAGCCGACGCACAGATACGCAGTATTTT. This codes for CASSQDMTSRRTDTQYF. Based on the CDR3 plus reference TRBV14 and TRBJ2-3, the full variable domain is EAGVTQFPSHSVIEKGQTVTLRCDPISGHDNLYWYRRVMGKEIKFLLHFVKESKQDESGMPNNRFLAERTGGTYSTLKVQPAELEDSGVYFCASSQDMTSRRTDTQYFGPGTRLTVL.

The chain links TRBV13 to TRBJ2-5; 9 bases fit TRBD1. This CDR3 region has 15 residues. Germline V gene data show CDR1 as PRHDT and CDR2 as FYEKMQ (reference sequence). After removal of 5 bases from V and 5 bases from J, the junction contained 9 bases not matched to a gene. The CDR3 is CASSISRQGVETQYF. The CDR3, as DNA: TGTGCCAGCAGCATATCTCGACAGGGGGTGGAGACCCAGTACTTC.

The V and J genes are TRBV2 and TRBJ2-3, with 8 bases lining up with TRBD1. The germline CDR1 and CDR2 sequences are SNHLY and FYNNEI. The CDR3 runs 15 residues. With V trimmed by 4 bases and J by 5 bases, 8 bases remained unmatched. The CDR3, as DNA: TGTGCCAGCAGTGTGGCAGGGGGCGGTGGAGATACGCAGTATTTT. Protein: CASSVAGGGGDTQYF. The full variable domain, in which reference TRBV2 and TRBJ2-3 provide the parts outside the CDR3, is EPEVTQTPSHQVTQMGQEVILRCVPISNHLYFYWYRQILGQKVEFLVSFYNNEISEKSEIFDDQFSVERPDGSNFTLKIRSTKLEDSAMYFCASSVAGGGGDTQYFGPGTRLTVL.

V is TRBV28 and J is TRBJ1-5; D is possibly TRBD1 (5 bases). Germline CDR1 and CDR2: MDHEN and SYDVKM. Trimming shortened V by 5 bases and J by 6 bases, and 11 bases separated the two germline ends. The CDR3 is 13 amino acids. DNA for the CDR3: TGTGCCAGCAGTCCCGGGACTTTTCAGCCCCAGCATTTT. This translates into CASSPGTFQPQHF.

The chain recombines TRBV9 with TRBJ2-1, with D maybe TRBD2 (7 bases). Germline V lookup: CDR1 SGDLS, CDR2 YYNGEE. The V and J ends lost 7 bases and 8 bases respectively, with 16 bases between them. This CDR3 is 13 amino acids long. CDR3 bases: TGTGCCAGCGGGGGGGCACTAGCCGATGAGCAGTTCTTC. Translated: CASGGALADEQFF. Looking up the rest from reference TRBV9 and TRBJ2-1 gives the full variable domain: DSGVTQTPKHLITATGQRVTLRCSPRSGDLSVYWYQQSLDQGLQFLIQYYNGEERAKGNILERFSAQQFPDLHSELNLSSLELGDSALYFCASGGALADEQFFGPGTRLTVL.

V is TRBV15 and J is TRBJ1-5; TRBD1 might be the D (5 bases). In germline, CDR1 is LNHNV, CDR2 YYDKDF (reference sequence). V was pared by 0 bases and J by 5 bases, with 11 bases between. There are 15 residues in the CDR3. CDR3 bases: TGTGCCACCAGCAGAGATCGACAGCAGTATCAGCCCCAGCATTTT. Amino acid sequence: CATSRDRQQYQPQHF.

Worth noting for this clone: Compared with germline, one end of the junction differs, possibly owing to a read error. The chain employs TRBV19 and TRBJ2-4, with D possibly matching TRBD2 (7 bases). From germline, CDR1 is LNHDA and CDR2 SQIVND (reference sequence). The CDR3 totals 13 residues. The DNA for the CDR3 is TGTGCCAGTAGTTCGGGGGGCGCAGGGTTCCCGAACTTC. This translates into CASSSGGAGFPNF.

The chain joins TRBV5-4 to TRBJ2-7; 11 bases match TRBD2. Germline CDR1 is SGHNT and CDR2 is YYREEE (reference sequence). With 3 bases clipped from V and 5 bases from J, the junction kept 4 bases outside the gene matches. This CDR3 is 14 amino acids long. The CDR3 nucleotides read TGTGCCAGCAGCTCTAGCGGGAGGTTGGACGAGCAGTACTTC. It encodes CASSSSGRLDEQYF.

DNA of the CDR3: TGCGCCAGCAGTCCCGACAGGAACACAGATACGCAGTATTTT. It encodes CASSPDRNTDTQYF. This chain uses TRBV5-1 with TRBJ2-3; the D gene is possibly TRBD1 (6 bases). The CDR3 covers 14 residues. V lost 5 bases and J lost 2, with 12 bases in between. Germline-derived CDR1 and CDR2 are SGHRS and YFSETQ.

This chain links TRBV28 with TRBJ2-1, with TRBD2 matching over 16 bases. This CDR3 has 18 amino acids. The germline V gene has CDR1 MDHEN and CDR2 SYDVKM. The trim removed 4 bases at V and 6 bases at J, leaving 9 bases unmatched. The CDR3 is CASSSGGLAGGPGNEQFF. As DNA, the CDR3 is TGTGCCAGCAGTTCGGGGGGACTAGCGGGAGGGCCGGGCAATGAGCAGTTCTTC. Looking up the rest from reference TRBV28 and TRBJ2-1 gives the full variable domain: DVKVTQSSRYLVKRTGEKVFLECVQDMDHENMFWYRQDPGLGLRLIYFSYDVKMKEKGDIPEGYSVSREKKERFSLILESASTNQTSMYLCASSSGGLAGGPGNEQFFGPGTRLTVL.

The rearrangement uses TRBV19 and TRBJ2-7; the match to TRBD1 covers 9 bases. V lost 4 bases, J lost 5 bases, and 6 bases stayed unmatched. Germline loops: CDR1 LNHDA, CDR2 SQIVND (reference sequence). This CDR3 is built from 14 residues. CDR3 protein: CASSRWDRVNEQYF. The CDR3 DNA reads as TGTGCCAGTAGTAGATGGGACAGGGTGAACGAGCAGTACTTC.

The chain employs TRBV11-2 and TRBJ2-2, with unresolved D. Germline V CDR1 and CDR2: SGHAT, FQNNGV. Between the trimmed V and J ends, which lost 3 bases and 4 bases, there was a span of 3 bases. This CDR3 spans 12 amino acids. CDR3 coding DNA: TGTGCCAGCAGCTTCGGCACCGGGGAGCTGTTTTTT. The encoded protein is CASSFGTGELFF.

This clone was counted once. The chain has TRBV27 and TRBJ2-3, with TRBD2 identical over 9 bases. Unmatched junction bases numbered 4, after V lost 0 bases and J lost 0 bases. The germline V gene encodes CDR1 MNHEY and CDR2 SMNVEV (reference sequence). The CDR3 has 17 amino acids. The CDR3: CASSLSSSGTSTDTQYF. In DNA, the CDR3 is TGTGCCAGCAGTTTATCGTCTAGCGGGACTAGCACAGATACGCAGTATTTT.

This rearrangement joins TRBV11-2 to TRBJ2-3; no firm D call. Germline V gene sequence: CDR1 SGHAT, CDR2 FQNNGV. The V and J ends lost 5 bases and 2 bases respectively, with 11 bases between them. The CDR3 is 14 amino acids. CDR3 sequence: CASSPPESTDTQYF. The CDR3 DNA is TGTGCCAGCAGCCCCCCAGAATCCACAGATACGCAGTATTTT.

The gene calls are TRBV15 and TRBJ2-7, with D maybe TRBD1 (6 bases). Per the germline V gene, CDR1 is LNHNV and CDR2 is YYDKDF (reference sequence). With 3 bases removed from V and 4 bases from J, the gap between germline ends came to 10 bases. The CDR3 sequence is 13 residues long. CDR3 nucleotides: TGTGCCACCAGCAGTACAGGGTCTTACGAGCAGTACTTC. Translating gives CATSSTGSYEQYF.

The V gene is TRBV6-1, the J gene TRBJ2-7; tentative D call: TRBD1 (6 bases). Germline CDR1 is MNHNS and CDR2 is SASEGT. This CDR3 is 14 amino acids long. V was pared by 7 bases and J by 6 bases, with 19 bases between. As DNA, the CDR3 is TGTGCCAGCAAATGGGGGACAATGTCGGGCGAGCAGTACTTC. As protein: CASKWGTMSGEQYF.

Here the CDR3 DNA reads TGTGCCACCAGCATGCAGGGGGCACCCTACAATGAGCAGTTCTTC. Translating it yields CATSMQGAPYNEQFF. The V and J genes are TRBV15 and TRBJ2-1; the match to TRBD1 covers 8 bases. The germline V gene has CDR1 LNHNV and CDR2 YYDKDF (reference sequence). The CDR3 spans 15 residues. The junction had 4 bases not matched to a gene; V was cut back by 4 bases and J by 2 bases. The whole variable domain, remainder taken from reference TRBV15 and TRBJ2-1, is DAMVIQNPRYQVTQFGKPVTLSCSQTLNHNVMYWYQQKSSQAPKLLFHYYDKDFNNEADTPDNFQSRRPNTSFCFLDIRSPGLGDTAMYLCATSMQGAPYNEQFFGPGTRLTVL.

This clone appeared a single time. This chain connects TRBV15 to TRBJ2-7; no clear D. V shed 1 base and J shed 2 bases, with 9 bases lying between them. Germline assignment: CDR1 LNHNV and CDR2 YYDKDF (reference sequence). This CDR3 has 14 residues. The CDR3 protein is CATSRAGATYEQYF. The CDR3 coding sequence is TGTGCCACCAGCAGAGCCGGAGCGACCTACGAGCAGTACTTC.

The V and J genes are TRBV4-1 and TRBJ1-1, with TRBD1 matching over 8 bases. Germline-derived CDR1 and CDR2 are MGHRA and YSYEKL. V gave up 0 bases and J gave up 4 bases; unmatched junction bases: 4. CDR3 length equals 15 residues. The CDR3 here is CASSQEPGGLTEAFF. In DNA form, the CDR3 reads TGCGCCAGCAGCCAAGAGCCAGGGGGCCTCACTGAAGCTTTCTTT.

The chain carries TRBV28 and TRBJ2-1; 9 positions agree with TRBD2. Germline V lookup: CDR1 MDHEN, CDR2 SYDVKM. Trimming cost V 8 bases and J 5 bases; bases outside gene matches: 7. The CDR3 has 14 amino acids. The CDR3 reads CASDLAGPNNEQFF. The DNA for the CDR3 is TGTGCCAGCGACCTAGCGGGACCTAACAATGAGCAGTTCTTC. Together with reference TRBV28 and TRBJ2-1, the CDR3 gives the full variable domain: DVKVTQSSRYLVKRTGEKVFLECVQDMDHENMFWYRQDPGLGLRLIYFSYDVKMKEKGDIPEGYSVSREKKERFSLILESASTNQTSMYLCASDLAGPNNEQFFGPGTRLTVL.

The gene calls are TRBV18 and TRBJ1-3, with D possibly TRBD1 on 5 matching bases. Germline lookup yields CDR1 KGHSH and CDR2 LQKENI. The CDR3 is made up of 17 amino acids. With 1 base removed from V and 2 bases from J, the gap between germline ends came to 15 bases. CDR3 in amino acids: CASSPLSQGGAGNTIYF. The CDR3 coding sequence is TGTGCCAGCTCACCACTGTCCCAGGGAGGTGCTGGAAACACCATATATTTT.